Detailed here is one TCR beta chain. The entry originates in a study of blood T cell repertoires in COVID-19. V shed 5 bases and J shed 1 base, with 8 bases lying between them. This CDR3 has 13 residues. Germline loops: CDR1 SEHNR, CDR2 FQNEAQ (reference sequence). In the source study's methods: Counts of nucleated cells, estimated from reference gene primer amplification, were obtained. The protocol was immunoSEQ multiplex PCR, while the TCRdb copy is restricted to in-frame clones and leaves out a portion. V and J calls and clone size are those listed in that table; D and trimming were worked out from the DNA. Counted here are more than 95,000 clones, about 93% occurring once; the ten biggest clones make up approximately 2%. Patients of the Seattle cohort, enrolled during active infection, were followed longitudinally.

V usage is TRBV7-9 and J usage is TRBJ1-1; D uncertain. The receptor was derived from a man between 45 and 60 years old with COVID-19, enrolled during active disease. Material: peripheral blood. The CDR3 protein is CASSPTENTEAFF. The CDR3 DNA reads TGTGCCAGCAGCCCTACAGAGAACACTGAAGCTTTCTTT.